The T cell receptor beta chain described here comes from a study of PD-1 blockade in classical Hodgkin lymphoma. Findings and limits, study-wide: CD4+ TCR diversity, unlike CD8+, rose significantly by C4D1.

The CDR3 runs 15 residues. V was cut by 1 base and J by 2 bases, with 10 bases left in between. Germline lookup yields CDR1 SGHNT and CDR2 YENEEA. Profiled with immunoSEQ multiplex PCR; TCRdb holds only in-frame clones, not every one. The sample carries 100,000 or so clones, about 92% recorded once. Comment on this clone: Its target is unknown.

As to time point: cycle 4 day 1 (C4D1), after less than seven weeks of nivolumab. Each and every patient relapsed after autologous stem cell transplantation, and patients got differing brentuximab vedotin exposure. This clonotype was obtained from a human donor with classical Hodgkin lymphoma. This specimen consisted of peripheral blood mononuclear cells (PBMCs), obtained before the fourth cycle of nivolumab. The chain joins TRBV11-3 to TRBJ2-3; D is possibly TRBD1 (6 bases). CDR3 nucleotide sequence: TGTGCCAGCAGCTTAGGACGGACAGACACAGATACGCAGTATTTT. This gives the protein CASSLGRTDTDTQYF.